This T cell receptor (beta chain) was sequenced for a study of neoadjuvant anti-PD-1 for oral cavity cancer (dated by TCRdb to the early 2020s). In terms of the full investigation: Three to four biweekly doses of nivolumab at 3 mg/kg were mostly administered to patients before curative-intent surgical resection. Under RECIST 1.1, a patient counted as a responder if showing complete response, partial response or stable disease, and as a non-responder if showing progression. An approximately 31% response rate was observed in the parent correlative cohort, in which more than ten patients were included. A fourth nivolumab dose was given around day 43 to patients without progression, and definitive surgical resection was performed in those patients on days 50-56. Points the paper makes about the study in general: After neoadjuvant nivolumab, significantly higher T cell clonality (Gini index) was found within PBMCs in non-responders than in responders. TCR analyses included only a few patients per response group, and the authors called for larger cohorts for validation. Higher pretreatment blood TCRbeta clonality and lower post-treatment tumor TCRbeta clonality were correlated with higher pretreatment blood Treg/Th17 ratios.

In the paper's terms, the time point label means: before neoadjuvant nivolumab. The patients had newly diagnosed stage II-IVA oral cavity squamous cell carcinoma and had not received any prior systemic or radiation treatment. Everyone in the cohort had locally advanced, HPV-negative oral cavity squamous cell carcinoma. Peripheral blood mononuclear cells were analyzed directly, without maintenance or expansion in culture. Samples came from a longitudinal correlative study of a single-arm phase II trial of neoadjuvant nivolumab in oral cavity squamous cell carcinoma. Genomic DNA-based TCRbeta sequencing was performed on subject-matched pre- and post-treatment PBMCs and tumors from three responders and three non-responders. Peripheral blood mononuclear cells were drawn once before nivolumab treatment and a second time after treatment, when surgery took place. The Maxwell RSC DNA from Cells kit was used to isolate genomic DNA from PBMCs.

A distance of 14 bases separates the germline ends of V and J, which lose 5 bases and 6 bases respectively. The CDR3 goes from the cysteine to the phenylalanine over 13 residues. Of the read, only the CDR3 DNA is kept; its 39 bases are in frame from base 1. The germline V gene (reference sequence) gives CDR1 as MNHEY and CDR2 as SMNVEV. This clone appeared once. What antigen it recognizes has not been identified. Per-base qualities were not stored, and no clone one base away is much larger. For deep sequencing of PBMC libraries, mostly around 480 ng of input genomic DNA was used, and six replicates were run per sample. The immunoSEQ hsTCRbeta kit was used to prepare TCRbeta libraries according to the manufacturer's instructions. An Illumina NovaSeq 6000 S4 flow cell was used to sequence the final libraries, which had first been combined to 3 nM. Per the original workflow: Raw data preprocessing and quality control were performed with the immunoSEQ Analyzer. The analysis was limited to productive rearrangements, and each clonotype was defined by a unique CDR3 amino acid sequence. Repertoire clonality was estimated as the Gini-Simpson index, which was calculated using the R package tcR. Student's t test was used to compare Gini indices, and Pearson correlation was used to assess associations with tumor size change. The table comes from immuneACCESS by way of TCRdb, which keeps in-frame sequences with V and J called. Part of the clones is missing from these tables; in studies checked, under half for an unresolved V gene and the rest for unknown reasons. That table furnishes V, J and clone size, whereas the DNA furnished D and trimming. This sample gives 15,000 to 20,000 clones in total; around 69% of them show up just once. The biggest ten clones account for around 2.4% of the sample.

This material consisted of PBMCs, taken before nivolumab (anti-PD-1) treatment. The sequence was collected from a person aged 35 to 85 with oral cavity squamous cell carcinoma. This receptor chain uses TRBV27 and TRBJ2-7; possibly the D gene is TRBD1, per 5 matching bases. CDR3 region: CASSPTGYSEQYF. The sequenced DNA: TGTGCCAGCAGTCCCACAGGCTATAGCGAGCAGTACTTC.